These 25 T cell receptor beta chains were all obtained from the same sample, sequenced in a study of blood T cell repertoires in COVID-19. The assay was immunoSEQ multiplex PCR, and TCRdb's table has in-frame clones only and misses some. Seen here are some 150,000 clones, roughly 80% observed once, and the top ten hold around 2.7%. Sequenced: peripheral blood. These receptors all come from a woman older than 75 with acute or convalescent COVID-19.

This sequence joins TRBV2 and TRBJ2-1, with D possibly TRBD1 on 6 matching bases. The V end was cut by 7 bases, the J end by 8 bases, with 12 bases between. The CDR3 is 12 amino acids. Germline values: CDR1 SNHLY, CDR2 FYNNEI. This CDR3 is CASTRGGDEQFF. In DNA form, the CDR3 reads TGTGCCAGCACCAGGGGCGGCGATGAGCAGTTCTTC.

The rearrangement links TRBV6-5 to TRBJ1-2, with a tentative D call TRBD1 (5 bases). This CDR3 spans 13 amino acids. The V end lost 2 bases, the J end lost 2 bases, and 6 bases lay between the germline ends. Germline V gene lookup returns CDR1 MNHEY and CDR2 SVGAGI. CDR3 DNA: TGTGCCAGCAGTTACCCAGGGAACTATGGCTACACCTTC. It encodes CASSYPGNYGYTF.

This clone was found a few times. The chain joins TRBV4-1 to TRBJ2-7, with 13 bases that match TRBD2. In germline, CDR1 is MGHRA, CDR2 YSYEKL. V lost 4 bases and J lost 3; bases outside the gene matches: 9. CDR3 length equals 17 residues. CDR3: CASSRGARLAGGYEQYF. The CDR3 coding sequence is TGCGCCAGCAGCCGAGGGGCAAGACTAGCGGGGGGCTACGAGCAGTACTTC.

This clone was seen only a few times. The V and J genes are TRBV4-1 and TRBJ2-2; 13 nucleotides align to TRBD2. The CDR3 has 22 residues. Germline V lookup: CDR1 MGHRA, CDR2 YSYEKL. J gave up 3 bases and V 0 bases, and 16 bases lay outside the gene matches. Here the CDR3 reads CASSQDRATPGLAGWDTGELFF. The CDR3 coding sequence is TGCGCCAGCAGCCAAGATCGTGCAACCCCGGGACTAGCGGGGTGGGACACCGGGGAGCTGTTTTTT.

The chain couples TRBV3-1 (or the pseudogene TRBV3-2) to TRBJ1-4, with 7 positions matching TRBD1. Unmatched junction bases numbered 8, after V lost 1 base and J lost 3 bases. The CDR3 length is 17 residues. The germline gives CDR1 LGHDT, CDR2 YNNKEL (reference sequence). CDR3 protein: CASSQGATGYPNEKLFF. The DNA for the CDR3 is TGTGCCAGCAGCCAAGGAGCGACAGGGTACCCTAATGAAAAACTGTTTTTT.

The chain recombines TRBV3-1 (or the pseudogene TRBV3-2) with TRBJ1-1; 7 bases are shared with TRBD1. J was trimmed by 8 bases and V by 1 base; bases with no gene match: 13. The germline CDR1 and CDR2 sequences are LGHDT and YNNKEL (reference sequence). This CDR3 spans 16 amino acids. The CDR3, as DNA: TGTGCCAGCAGCCAAGGGACAGGCAGGGTCCCAAGAGAAGCTTTCTTT. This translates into CASSQGTGRVPREAFF.

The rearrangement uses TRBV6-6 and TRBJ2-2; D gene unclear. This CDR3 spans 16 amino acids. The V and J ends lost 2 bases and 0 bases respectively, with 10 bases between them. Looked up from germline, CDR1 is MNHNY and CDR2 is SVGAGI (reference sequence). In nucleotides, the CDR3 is TGTGCCAGCAGTTACGCGGAAACCGCGAACACCGGGGAGCTGTTTTTT. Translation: CASSYAETANTGELFF.

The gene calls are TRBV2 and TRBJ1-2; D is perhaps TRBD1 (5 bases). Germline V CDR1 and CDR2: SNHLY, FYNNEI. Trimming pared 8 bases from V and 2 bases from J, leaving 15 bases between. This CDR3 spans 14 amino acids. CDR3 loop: CASLSQGQNYGYTF. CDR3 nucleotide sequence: TGTGCCAGCTTATCCCAGGGCCAAAACTATGGCTACACCTTC.

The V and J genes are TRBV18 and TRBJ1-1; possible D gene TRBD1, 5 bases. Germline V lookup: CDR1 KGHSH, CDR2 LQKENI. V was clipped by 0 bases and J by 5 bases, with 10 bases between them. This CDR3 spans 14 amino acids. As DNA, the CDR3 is TGTGCCAGCTCACCACCGGCGGGGGGGACTGAAGCTTTCTTT. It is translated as CASSPPAGGTEAFF.

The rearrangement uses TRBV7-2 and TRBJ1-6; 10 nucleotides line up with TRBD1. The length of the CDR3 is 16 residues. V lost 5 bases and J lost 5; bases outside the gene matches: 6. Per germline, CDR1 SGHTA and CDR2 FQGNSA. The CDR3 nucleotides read TGTGCCAGCAGCGACCGGGACAGGGGAGATAATTCACCCCTCCACTTT. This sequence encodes CASSDRDRGDNSPLHF. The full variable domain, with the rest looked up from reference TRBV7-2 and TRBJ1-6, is GAGVSQSPSNKVTEKGKDVELRCDPISGHTALYWYRQSLGQGLEFLIYFQGNSAPDKSGLPSDRFSAERTGGSVSTLTIQRTQQEDSAVYLCASSDRDRGDNSPLHFGNGTRLTVT.

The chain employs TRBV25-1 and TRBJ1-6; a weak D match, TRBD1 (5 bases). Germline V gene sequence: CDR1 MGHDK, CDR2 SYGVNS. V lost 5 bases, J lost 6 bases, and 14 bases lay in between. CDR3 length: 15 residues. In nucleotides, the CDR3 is TGTGCCAGCAGTCCAGCCGGGGGTTTTAATTCACCCCTCCACTTT. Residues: CASSPAGGFNSPLHF.

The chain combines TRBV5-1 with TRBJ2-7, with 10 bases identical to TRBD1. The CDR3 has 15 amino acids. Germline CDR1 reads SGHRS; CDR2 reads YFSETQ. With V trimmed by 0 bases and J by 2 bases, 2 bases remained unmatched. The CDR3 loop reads CASSLDGTGAYEQYF. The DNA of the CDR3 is TGCGCCAGCAGCTTGGATGGGACAGGGGCCTACGAGCAGTACTTC. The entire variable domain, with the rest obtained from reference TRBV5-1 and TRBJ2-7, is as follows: KAGVTQTPRYLIKTRGQQVTLSCSPISGHRSVSWYQQTPGQGLQFLFEYFSETQRNKGNFPGRFSGRQFSNSRSEMNVSTLELGDSALYLCASSLDGTGAYEQYFGPGTRLTVT.

CDR3 in amino acids: CASSRDRNTEAFF. The CDR3 DNA reads TGTGCCAGCAGCAGGGACAGGAACACTGAAGCTTTCTTT. The chain combines TRBV16 with TRBJ1-1; 7 nucleotides align to TRBD1. Unmatched junction bases numbered 1, after V lost 5 bases and J lost 1 base. Germline V lookup: CDR1 KGHSY, CDR2 FQNENV. The CDR3 extends over 13 amino acids.

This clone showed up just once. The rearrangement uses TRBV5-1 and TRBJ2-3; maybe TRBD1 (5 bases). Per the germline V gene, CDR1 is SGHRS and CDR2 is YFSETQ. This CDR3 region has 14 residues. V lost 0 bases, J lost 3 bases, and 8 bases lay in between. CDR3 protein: CASSLGSGTDTQYF. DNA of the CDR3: TGCGCCAGCAGCTTGGGTTCAGGGACAGATACGCAGTATTTT.

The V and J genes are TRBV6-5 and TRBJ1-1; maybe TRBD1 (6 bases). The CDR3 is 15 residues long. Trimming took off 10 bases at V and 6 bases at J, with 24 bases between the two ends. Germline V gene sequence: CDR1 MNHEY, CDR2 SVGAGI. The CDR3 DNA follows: TGTGCCACCCATCGGCGGGCAGGGTCAGGGGCTGAAGCTTTCTTT. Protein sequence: CATHRRAGSGAEAFF.

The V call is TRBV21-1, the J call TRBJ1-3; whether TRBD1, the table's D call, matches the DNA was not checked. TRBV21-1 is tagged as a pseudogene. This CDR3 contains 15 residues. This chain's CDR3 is CASSKVQISGNTIYF. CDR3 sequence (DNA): TGTGCCAGCAGCAAAGTACAGATCTCTGGAAACACCATATATTTT.

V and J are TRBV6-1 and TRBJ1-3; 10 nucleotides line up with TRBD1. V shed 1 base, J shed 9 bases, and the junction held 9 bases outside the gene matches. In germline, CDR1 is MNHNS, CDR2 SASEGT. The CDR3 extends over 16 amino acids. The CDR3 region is CASSEGFWDRGVTIYF. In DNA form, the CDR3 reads TGTGCCAGCAGTGAAGGGTTCTGGGACAGGGGTGTCACCATATATTTT.

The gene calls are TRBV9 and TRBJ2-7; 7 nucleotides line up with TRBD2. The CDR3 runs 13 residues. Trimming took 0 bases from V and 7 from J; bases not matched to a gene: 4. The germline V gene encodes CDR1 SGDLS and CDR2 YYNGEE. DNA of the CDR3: TGTGCCAGCAGCGTAGCGCGGGGGAGTGAGCAGTACTTC. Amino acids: CASSVARGSEQYF.

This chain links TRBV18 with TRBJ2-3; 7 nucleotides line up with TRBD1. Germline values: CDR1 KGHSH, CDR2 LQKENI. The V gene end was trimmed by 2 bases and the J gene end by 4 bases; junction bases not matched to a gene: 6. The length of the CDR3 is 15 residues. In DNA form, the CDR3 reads TGTGCCAGCTCACCAAACAGGGGAAAGTCAGATACGCAGTATTTT. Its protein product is CASSPNRGKSDTQYF. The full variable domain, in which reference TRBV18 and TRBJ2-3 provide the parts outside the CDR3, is NAGVMQNPRHLVRRRGQEARLRCSPMKGHSHVYWYRQLPEEGLKFMVYLQKENIIDESGMPKERFSAEFPKEGPSILRIQQVVRGDSAAYFCASSPNRGKSDTQYFGPGTRLTVL.

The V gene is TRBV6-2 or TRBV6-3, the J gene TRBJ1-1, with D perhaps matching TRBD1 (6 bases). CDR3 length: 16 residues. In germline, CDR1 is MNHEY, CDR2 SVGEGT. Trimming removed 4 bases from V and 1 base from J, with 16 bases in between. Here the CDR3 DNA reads TGTGCCAGCAGTTTTTTTTTGGACAGTTGGAACACTGAAGCTTTCTTT. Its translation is CASSFFLDSWNTEAFF.

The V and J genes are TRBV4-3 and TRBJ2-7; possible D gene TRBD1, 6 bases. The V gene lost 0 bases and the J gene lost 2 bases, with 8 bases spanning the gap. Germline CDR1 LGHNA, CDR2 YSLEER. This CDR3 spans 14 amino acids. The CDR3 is CASSQEYRAYEQYF. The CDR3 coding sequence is TGCGCCAGCAGCCAAGAATACAGGGCCTACGAGCAGTACTTC.

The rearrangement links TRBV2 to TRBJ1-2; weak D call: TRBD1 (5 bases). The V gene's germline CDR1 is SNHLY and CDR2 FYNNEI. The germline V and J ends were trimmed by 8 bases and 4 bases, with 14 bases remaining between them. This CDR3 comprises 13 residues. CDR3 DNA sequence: TGTGCCAGCCACGACGACAGTCTCTATGGCTACACCTTC. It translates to CASHDDSLYGYTF.

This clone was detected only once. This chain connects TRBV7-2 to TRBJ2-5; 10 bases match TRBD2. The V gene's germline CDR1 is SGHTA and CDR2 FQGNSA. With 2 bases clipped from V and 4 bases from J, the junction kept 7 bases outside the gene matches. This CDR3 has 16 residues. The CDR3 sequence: CASSLMGGLALETQYF. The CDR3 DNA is TGTGCCAGCAGCTTAATGGGGGGACTAGCGTTAGAGACCCAGTACTTC.

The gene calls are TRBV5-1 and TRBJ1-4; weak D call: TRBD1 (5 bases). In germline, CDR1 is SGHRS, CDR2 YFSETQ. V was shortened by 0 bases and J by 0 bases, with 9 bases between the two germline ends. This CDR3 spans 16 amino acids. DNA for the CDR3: TGCGCCAGCAGCTTGGGAAAGACAGCAACTAATGAAAAACTGTTTTTT. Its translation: CASSLGKTATNEKLFF.

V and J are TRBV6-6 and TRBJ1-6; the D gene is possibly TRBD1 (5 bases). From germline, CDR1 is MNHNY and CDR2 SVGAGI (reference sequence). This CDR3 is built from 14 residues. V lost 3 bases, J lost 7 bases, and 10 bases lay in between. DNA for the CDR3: TGTGCCAGCAGTTATGTGGGGGGGAATTCACCCCTCCACTTT. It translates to CASSYVGGNSPLHF.